A single sample gave rise to the 12 T cell receptor beta chains below, sequenced in a study of technical replicates of blood from a few donors. Sequencing used immunoSEQ multiplex PCR; TCRdb keeps in-frame clones, though not all of them. The table includes under 95,000 clones, roughly 90% detected once. The sequenced sample consisted of T cells isolated from PBMCs. These TCRs come from a human donor in good health.

The V and J genes are TRBV10-3 and TRBJ2-1; 8 nucleotides agree with TRBD2. This CDR3 contains 13 residues. J lost 3 bases, V lost 11 bases, and 6 bases had no gene match. Germline-derived CDR1 and CDR2 are ENHRY and SYGVKD. The CDR3, as DNA: TGTGCCTCACAGCGGGAGAACTACAATGAGCAGTTCTTC. Translated, it gives CASQRENYNEQFF.

J is TRBJ2-1 and V is TRBV9, with 13 bases fitting TRBD2. CDR3 size: 16 residues. J lost 9 bases, V lost 0 bases, and 6 bases had no gene match. The germline V gene encodes CDR1 SGDLS and CDR2 YYNGEE. The DNA of the CDR3 is TGTGCCAGCAGCGTAGGGACTAGCGGGAGCAGAGGTGAGCAGTTCTTC. It codes for CASSVGTSGSRGEQFF.

The chain recombines TRBV5-6 with TRBJ2-5; D might be TRBD1 (6 bases). CDR1 is SGHDT and CDR2 is YYEEEE in the germline V gene. The CDR3 has 13 residues. V was clipped by 7 bases and J by 1 base, with 11 bases between them. This chain's CDR3 is CASSTGLQETQYF. The CDR3 coding sequence is TGTGCCAGCTCAACAGGGCTCCAAGAGACCCAGTACTTC.

The count of this clone is one. J is TRBJ1-4 and V is TRBV27; TRBD1 matches 7 bases. The trim removed 2 bases at V and 3 bases at J, leaving 0 bases unmatched. The CDR3 contains 14 residues. The germline V gene has CDR1 MNHEY and CDR2 SMNVEV (reference sequence). The CDR3 DNA follows: TGTGCCAGCAGTTTAGGGACAGCTAATGAAAAACTGTTTTTT. It encodes CASSLGTANEKLFF.

The rearrangement uses TRBV30 and TRBJ2-3; 9 positions match TRBD2. The CDR3 is made up of 18 amino acids. With 1 base clipped from V and 6 bases from J, the junction kept 17 bases outside the gene matches. Germline V lookup: CDR1 GTSNPN, CDR2 SVGIG (reference sequence). The CDR3 reads CAWSGGHSLSGSMDTQYF. CDR3 in DNA: TGTGCCTGGAGTGGGGGACACAGCCTTAGCGGGAGTATGGATACGCAGTATTTT.

J is TRBJ2-1 and V is TRBV27, with D tentatively TRBD2 (5 bases). The V end lost 6 bases, the J end lost 4 bases, and 10 bases lay between the germline ends. The CDR3 spans 13 residues. Per the germline V gene, CDR1 is MNHEY and CDR2 is SMNVEV (reference sequence). CDR3: CASRKRGYNEQFF. In DNA form, the CDR3 reads TGTGCCAGCAGAAAACGAGGGTACAATGAGCAGTTCTTC.

The count of this clone is one. The V gene is TRBV12-5, the J gene TRBJ2-1, with 15 positions matching TRBD2. CDR1 and CDR2 from the germline V gene are LGHNT and FRNRAP. This CDR3 has 21 amino acids. V gave up 5 bases and J gave up 0 bases; unmatched junction bases: 14. The CDR3 loop reads CASGPGLAGGPVLSSYNEQFF. CDR3 bases: TGTGCTAGTGGTCCGGGACTAGCGGGAGGCCCTGTCCTGAGCTCCTACAATGAGCAGTTCTTC.

This chain links TRBV5-1 with TRBJ2-3; possibly TRBD1 for D (6 bases). Per germline, CDR1 SGHRS and CDR2 YFSETQ. The V end was cut by 0 bases, the J end by 1 base, with 12 bases between. The CDR3 extends over 16 amino acids. CDR3 coding DNA: TGCGCCAGCAGCTTGGCGGGACATAGGGGCACAGATACGCAGTATTTT. Translating gives CASSLAGHRGTDTQYF.

The chain's CDR3 is CASSRSTLDPGQGPYEQYF. In DNA form, the CDR3 reads TGTGCCAGCAGCCGATCAACCTTAGATCCGGGACAGGGTCCATACGAGCAGTACTTC. The rearrangement links TRBV7-9 to TRBJ2-7, with 9 bases identical to TRBD1. The V gene end was trimmed by 5 bases and the J gene end by 4 bases; junction bases not matched to a gene: 21. Germline V gives CDR1 SEHNR, CDR2 FQNEAQ (reference sequence). The CDR3 is 19 residues long.

The chain uses TRBV16 and TRBJ1-3, with TRBD1 matching over 7 bases. This CDR3 has 15 amino acids. Germline V gene lookup returns CDR1 KGHSY and CDR2 FQNENV. Unmatched junction bases numbered 8, after V lost 5 bases and J lost 4 bases. The CDR3 sequence is CASSISGTVGNTIYF. In DNA, the CDR3 is TGTGCCAGCAGCATATCCGGGACAGTAGGAAACACCATATATTTT.

The chain carries TRBV19 and TRBJ1-3, with a possible D match to TRBD1 (5 bases). CDR3 length: 17 amino acids. V shed 3 bases and J shed 0 bases, with 15 bases lying between them. Germline V CDR1 and CDR2: LNHDA, SQIVND (reference sequence). CDR3 sequence: CASSISDSLYSGNTIYF. For the CDR3, the DNA is TGTGCCAGTAGTATTTCTGACAGTCTTTACTCTGGAAACACCATATATTTT.

This chain joins TRBV6-5 and TRBJ2-3; TRBD2 might be the D (6 bases). The CDR3 extends over 10 amino acids. Trimming took 10 bases from V and 10 from J, leaving 12 bases between them. Germline V gives CDR1 MNHEY, CDR2 SVGAGI. The CDR3 DNA reads TGTGCCACCTTTAGCGGCTCGCAGTATTTT. This encodes CATFSGSQYF.